This TCR beta chain appears in the sequencing data of a study of OX40 agonist ivuxolimab in advanced cancers. Study-wide results and limits: At 0.1 to 3.0 mg/kg and by week 6, clonal expansion occurred in CD4+ and CD8+ blood T cells. Expanded clones belonging to CD8+ T cells outnumbered, on average, those of CD4+.

In germline, CDR1 is MNHNS, CDR2 SASEGT. Trimming removed 5 bases from V and 6 bases from J, with 1 base in between. The CDR3 extends over 9 amino acids. Assay used: immunoSEQ multiplex PCR; TCRdb lists only in-frame clones, some missing. The table records tens of thousands of clones, roughly 90% of them present only once. Comment on this clone: What it recognizes is unknown.

J is TRBJ1-1 and V is TRBV6-1; D unresolved. The sample here was CD4+ or CD8+ T cells sorted from blood, taken in a trial of the OX40 agonist ivuxolimab. This TCR was sampled from an adult with an advanced solid tumor such as melanoma, head and neck, liver or kidney cancer. CDR3 sequence reads: CASSPEAFF. DNA for the CDR3: TGTGCCAGCAGTCCTGAAGCTTTCTTT.